Reported below is one T cell receptor (beta chain). The specificity of this receptor is unknown. This sample is part of a study of cytomegalovirus exposure and HLA in healthy donors (dated by TCRdb to 2016 to 2017). Turning to the overall study: According to an earlier analysis of several hundred of the donors, 200 million or so T cells yielded 117 million unique TCR beta sequences and about 280 Gb of sequence data. Approximately 300 gigabases of sequencing data and 70 million to 95 million unique TCR sequences made up an early release that covered 500 to 650 HLA-typed donors. Of the roughly 420 genotyped donors, 75% to 85% were placed in the genetic ancestry cluster associated with self-reported Caucasian donors. The study aimed to test whether signatures of past pathogen exposure could be identified by cataloging public T cell receptors. Using immunosequencing, the study profiled T cell repertoires from 640 or so subjects and related those repertoires to cytomegalovirus serostatus. In addition to the first cohort of about 650 subjects, a separate validation cohort of 130 or so different subjects was used. High-throughput TCR immunosequencing, statistical association of individual TCRs with disease status, and machine learning were combined to predict cytomegalovirus infection status. A later analysis re-examined previously published TCR beta repertoires from about 700 donors and added high-resolution HLA genotyping to investigate patterns of TCR occurrence. Rather than drawing on any new phenotypic data, the later analysis identified candidate immune exposures from TCR beta sequences and the way those sequences occurred across donors. In an earlier analysis of about 590 of the donors, high-throughput TCR beta sequencing was used to judge whether each TCR beta V gene segment behaved as functional or pseudogenic. Alongside the repertoire data, information on donor age, sex, ethnicity and CMV serostatus was compiled. Genome-wide SNP genotypes for about three fifths of the roughly 700 donors were used in a later genetic analysis, which treated that subset as a discovery cohort. Every repertoire in the discovery cohort had been generated on one and the same sequencing platform. Class I and class II HLA loci were covered by the typing at four-digit resolution. The number of donors typed differed by locus, with about 629-630 for A, B, C, DRB1 and DQB1, around 520 for DQA1, approximately 580 for DPA1, and some 440 for DPB1. About five DR-DQ haplotypes were treated as single units for association and clustering because of strong linkage in the cohort. Among some 410 genotyped donors of the cohort, an average of around 220,000 unique TCR beta nucleotide sequences was sequenced per donor, of which about 19% were non-productive. The paper's findings and limits, for the study overall: According to the authors, the approach could potentially be generalized to other disease states and immunological phenotypes. A later analysis reported that several top co-occurrence clusters appeared linked to parvovirus B19, influenza, CMV and Epstein-Barr virus. In a later analysis, around 15,000 TCR beta sequences were associated with specific HLA alleles at a false discovery rate of 0.05. Presence/absence analyses assumed roughly uniform sequencing depth across donors, an assumption that may not hold. A cluster of highly shared sequence variants was judged likely to represent a technical artifact of the sequencing pipeline. Across donors, most TCR sequences were observed very rarely, whereas some public TCRs were present in many individuals. A later analysis found that HLA-associated TCR beta chains were more clonally expanded and had lower generation probabilities than equally common non-associated chains. A total of 164 TCR beta chains were listed by the study as associated with cytomegalovirus. The cohort was sequenced for TCR beta chains only, and without alpha or paired-chain data the features that could be detected were limited. The classifier was reported to diagnose cytomegalovirus status with high specificity and sensitivity in both the original cohort and the validation cohort. In a later analysis, the rate of TCR association differed among HLA loci, with DRB1 alleles having the most associated TCRs and HLA-C alleles having the fewest. The only immune exposure information available for the cohort was CMV serostatus. Broadly in line with IMGT annotations, most TCR beta V segments showed up in productive rearrangements about 87% or about 30% of the time in an earlier analysis of several hundred of the donors. Because counts were too low, about 18 rarely observed V segments, including chromosome 9 orphons, were left out of the earlier analysis of some 640 of the donors. Because HLA typing was unavailable for some donors at each locus, only the typed subset was used in association tests. V-gene and J-gene trimming of TCR beta chains was associated with a missense DCLRE1C variant in a later genetic analysis, and the association was replicated in an independent cohort. According to a later genetic analysis, donors in an Asian-associated ancestry cluster had fewer N-insertions in productive TCRs than the approximately 700-donor mean. Assigning TCR associations to individual alleles was difficult when HLA alleles, especially DR and DQ, strongly co-occurred. A further reported finding was that TCR beta sequences accurately predicted the HLA-A and HLA-B alleles for most subjects in the first cohort. A few of the identified cytomegalovirus-associated TCR beta chains were confirmed in vitro to be specific for cytomegalovirus antigens. According to a later analysis, most CMV-associated TCR beta chains appeared to be HLA-restricted, and the HLA associations seemed to be driven largely by CMV exposure. Correlated functional status among segregating V segments might reflect linkage disequilibrium, but an unknown experimental factor could not be ruled out.

The cohort was made up of around 720 healthy bone marrow donors. All cohort members were sampled while nominally healthy, although unrecorded immune exposures were likely present. Of the 650 to 700 cohort members, some 270 had positive CMV serostatus and about 330 had negative CMV serostatus, and CMV serostatus was not recorded for the donor. A peripheral blood sample was provided by each donor, and peripheral blood mononuclear cells were used for TCR beta sequencing. The Qiagen DNeasy Blood Extraction Kit was used to extract genomic DNA from the blood cell samples. The receptor library was made with the immunoSEQ multiplex PCR assay. For the multiplex PCR, a mixture combining 60 forward primers for TCR Vbeta segments and 13 reverse primers for TCR Jbeta segments was used. Amplification of the CDR3 region of rearranged TCR beta genes was performed with a multiplex PCR assay on genomic DNA. The amplified TCR beta libraries were sequenced on the Illumina HiSeq System as 87-base-pair reads. Per the original workflow: A later analysis counted about 76 million unique TCR beta chains across the 690 or so repertoires, and approximately 11 million of these chains were shared by at least two donors. Raw reads were error-corrected and collapsed into unique sequences with a nearest-neighbor algorithm that merged closely related sequences to remove PCR and sequencing errors. Alignment of CDR3 sequences to IMGT reference sequences was used to assign V, D and J gene segments. For a sequence to be retained, a match of at least six nucleotides was required to both a V gene segment and a J gene segment. A rearrangement was called productive if the CDR3 had no stop codons and remained in frame with V and J, and every other rearrangement was called non-productive. CDR3 was defined by IMGT convention, running from the second conserved V-encoded cysteine to the conserved J-encoded phenylalanine. In an earlier analysis of around 570 of the donors, sequences lacking an unambiguous match to a single V gene segment were excluded. An earlier analysis of almost 600 of the donors classified V segments as functional when productive rearrangements were above 56.7% and as segregating when the standard deviation between donors was above 5%. A statistical classification framework was built for diagnosing cytomegalovirus status from the catalog of TCR beta chain sequences. In a later analysis, V and J genes were assigned by comparing TCR nucleotide sequences against IMGT/GENE-DB human TR gene sequences. Using the TCRdist pipeline, a later analysis assigned CDR3 sequences along with most-parsimonious VDJ recombination scenarios. In a later analysis, each TCR beta chain was defined by its CDR3 amino acid sequence together with its V-gene family, and reads without a unique V-gene family were excluded. A later analysis removed 600 or so highly shared, low-generation-probability nucleotide sequences to deal with suspected cross-contamination and a sequencing artifact. In a later analysis, a clonal expansion index for each public chain was calculated from normalized within-repertoire ranks of inferred template counts. In a later analysis, generation probabilities were computed with a VDJ recombination model fitted to out-of-frame rearrangements, and the resulting probabilities were checked against IGoR. Hypergeometric tests were used in a later analysis to score TCR-TCR, TCR-HLA and TCR-CMV co-occurrence, with a repertoire-size bias correction applied to the TCR pairs. False discovery rates were estimated in a later analysis by permuting HLA or CMV assignments 20 times. A later analysis grouped co-occurring TCRs with DBSCAN, adding TCRdist sequence similarity when clustering within HLA-allele-positive subsets. Repertoires with fewer than 30,000 or more than 120,000 public chains, plus five repertoires with anomalous nucleotide sharing, were excluded from co-occurrence clustering. TCRdb took this table from immuneACCESS and kept in-frame rearrangements with V and J called. Such tables lack part of the clones; where checked against another copy, unresolved V genes explain under half of the gap, and the rest is unexplained. V and J calls and clone size are as listed in that table; D and trimming were resolved from the DNA. The sample's clone listing holds tens of thousands of clones. The top ten clonotypes cover 5.5% to 6% of the sample.

Material for sequencing was PBMCs. This receptor was taken from a human donor in good health.

The CDR3 here reads CASRRRGQSNTEAFF. Read as DNA, the sequence is TGTGCCAGCAGACGAAGGGGACAGTCGAACACTGAAGCTTTCTTT. This chain joins TRBV28 to TRBJ1-1; 7 bases in the middle match TRBD1. The CDR3 sequence holds 15 residues, the cysteine and phenylalanine included. Just CDR3 DNA is preserved here, 45 bases in frame from base 1. CDR1 MDHEN and CDR2 SYDVKM were looked up in the germline V gene. Germline trimming: 6 bases from V, 1 base from J; junction bases outside gene matches: 8.